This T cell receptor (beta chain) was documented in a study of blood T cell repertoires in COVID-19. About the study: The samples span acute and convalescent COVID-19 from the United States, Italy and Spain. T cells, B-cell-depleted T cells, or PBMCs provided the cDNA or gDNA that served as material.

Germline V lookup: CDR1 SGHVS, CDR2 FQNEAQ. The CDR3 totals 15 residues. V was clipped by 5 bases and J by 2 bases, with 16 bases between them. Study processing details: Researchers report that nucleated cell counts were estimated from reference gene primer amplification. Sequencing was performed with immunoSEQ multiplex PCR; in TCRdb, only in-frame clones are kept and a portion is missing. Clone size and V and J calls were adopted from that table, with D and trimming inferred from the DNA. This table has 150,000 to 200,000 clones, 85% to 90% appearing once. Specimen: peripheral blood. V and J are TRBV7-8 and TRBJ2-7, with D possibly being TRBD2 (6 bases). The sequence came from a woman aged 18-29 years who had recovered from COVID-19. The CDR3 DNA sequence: TGTGCCAGCAGCCCAATGGTAGCGGCGCCCTACGAGCAGTACTTC. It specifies CASSPMVAAPYEQYF.